This T cell receptor beta chain was obtained from a study of metastatic and nonmetastatic thyroid tumors. Study summary: Malignant and benign thyroid patients had repertoires compared in peripheral blood and tumor or nodule tissue. Overall study results and limits: In blood and tumor, TCR beta diversity was reportedly significantly higher in malignant thyroid tumors than in benign nodules.

Thyroid surgery was preceded by no treatment in any patient. A note on this clone: The antigen is not known.

Original methodology: Between-group CDR3 differences, defined by clinicopathological status, yielded a distant-metastasis classifier for papillary thyroid cancer. Using MiXCR, TCRdb reanalyzed the PCR reads. The V and J calls shown here were made by TCRdb, not taken from the authors' results. The data show roughly 19,000 clones, 37% seen once. CDR1 is MNHNY and CDR2 is SVGAGI in the germline V gene (reference sequence). The CDR3 length is 15 residues. The ends were cut back, 0 bases at V and 4 bases at J, with 13 bases in the middle. The sequenced material came from tumor tissue. This sequence originates from a female donor with papillary thyroid cancer or a benign thyroid nodule (not recorded which). Some clones in this sample may be carry-over from other donors' samples. The rearrangement uses TRBV6-6 and TRBJ2-7; D gene unclear. In DNA, the CDR3 is TGTGCCAGCAGTTACTCGTTGGAATCCCTTTACGAGCAGTACTTC. It specifies CASSYSLESLYEQYF.